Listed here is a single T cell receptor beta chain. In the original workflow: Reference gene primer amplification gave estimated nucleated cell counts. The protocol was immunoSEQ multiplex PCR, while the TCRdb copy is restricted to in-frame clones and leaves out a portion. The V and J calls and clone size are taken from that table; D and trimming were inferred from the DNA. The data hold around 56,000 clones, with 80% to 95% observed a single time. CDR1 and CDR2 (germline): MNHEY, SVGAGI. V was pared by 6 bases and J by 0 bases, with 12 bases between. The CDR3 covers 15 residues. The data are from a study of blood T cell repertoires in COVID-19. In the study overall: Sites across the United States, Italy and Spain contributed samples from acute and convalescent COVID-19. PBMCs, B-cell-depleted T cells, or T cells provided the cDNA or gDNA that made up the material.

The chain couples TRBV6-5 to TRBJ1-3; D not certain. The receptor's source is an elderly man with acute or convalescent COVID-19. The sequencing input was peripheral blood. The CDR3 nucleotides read TGTGCCAGCAGCCAGACTGTGGGCTCTGGAAACACCATATATTTT. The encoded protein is CASSQTVGSGNTIYF.